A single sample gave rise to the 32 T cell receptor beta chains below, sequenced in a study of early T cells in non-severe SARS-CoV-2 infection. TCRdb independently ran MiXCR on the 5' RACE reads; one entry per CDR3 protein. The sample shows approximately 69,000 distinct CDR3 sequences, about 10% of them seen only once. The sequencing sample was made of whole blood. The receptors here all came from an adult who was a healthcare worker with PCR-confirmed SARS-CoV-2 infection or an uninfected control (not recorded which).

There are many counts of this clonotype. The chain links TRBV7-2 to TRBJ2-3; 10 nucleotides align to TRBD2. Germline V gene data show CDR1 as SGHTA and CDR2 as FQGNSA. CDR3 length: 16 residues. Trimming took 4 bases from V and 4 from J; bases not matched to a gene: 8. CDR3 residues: CASSYRAGGMADTQYF. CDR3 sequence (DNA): TGTGCCAGCAGCTACAGAGCGGGGGGGATGGCAGATACGCAGTATTTT.

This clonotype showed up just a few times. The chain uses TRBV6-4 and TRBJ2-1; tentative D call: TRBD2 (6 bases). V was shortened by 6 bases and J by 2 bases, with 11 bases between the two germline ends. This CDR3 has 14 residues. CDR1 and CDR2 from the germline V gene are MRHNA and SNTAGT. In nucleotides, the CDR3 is TGTGCCAGCAGCCGGGACTCTGCCTACAATGAGCAGTTCTTC. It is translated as CASSRDSAYNEQFF.

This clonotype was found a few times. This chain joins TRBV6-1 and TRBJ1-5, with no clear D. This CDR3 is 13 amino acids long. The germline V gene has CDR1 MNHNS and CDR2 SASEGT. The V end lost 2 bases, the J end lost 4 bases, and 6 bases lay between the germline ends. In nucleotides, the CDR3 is TGTGCCAGCAGTGAATTCTCAAATCAGCCCCAGCATTTT. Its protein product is CASSEFSNQPQHF.

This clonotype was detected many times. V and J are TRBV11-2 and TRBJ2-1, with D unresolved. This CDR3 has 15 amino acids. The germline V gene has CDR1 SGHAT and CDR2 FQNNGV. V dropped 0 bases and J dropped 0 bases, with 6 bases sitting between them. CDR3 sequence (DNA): TGTGCCAGCAGCTTAGACAGAAGCTCCTACAATGAGCAGTTCTTC. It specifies CASSLDRSSYNEQFF.

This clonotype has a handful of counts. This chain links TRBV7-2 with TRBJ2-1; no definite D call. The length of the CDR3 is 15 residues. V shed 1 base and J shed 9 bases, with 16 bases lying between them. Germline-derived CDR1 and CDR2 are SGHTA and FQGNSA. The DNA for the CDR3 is TGTGCCAGCAGCTTAGATCGTTGGGGATCGGGTGAGCAGTTCTTC. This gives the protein CASSLDRWGSGEQFF.

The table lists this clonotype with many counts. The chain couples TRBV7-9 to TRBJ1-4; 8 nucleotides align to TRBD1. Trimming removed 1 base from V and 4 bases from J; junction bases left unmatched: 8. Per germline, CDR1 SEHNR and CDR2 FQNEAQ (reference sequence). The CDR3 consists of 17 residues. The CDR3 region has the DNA TGTGCCAGCAGCTTAGTGGCAGGGGGCATCTTTAATGAAAAACTGTTTTTT. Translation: CASSLVAGGIFNEKLFF.

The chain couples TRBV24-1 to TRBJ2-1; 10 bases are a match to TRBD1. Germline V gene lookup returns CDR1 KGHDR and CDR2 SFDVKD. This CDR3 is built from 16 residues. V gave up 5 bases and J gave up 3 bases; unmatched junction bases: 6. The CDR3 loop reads CATSGGDRGYYNEQFF. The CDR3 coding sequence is TGTGCCACCAGTGGAGGGGACAGGGGCTACTACAATGAGCAGTTCTTC.

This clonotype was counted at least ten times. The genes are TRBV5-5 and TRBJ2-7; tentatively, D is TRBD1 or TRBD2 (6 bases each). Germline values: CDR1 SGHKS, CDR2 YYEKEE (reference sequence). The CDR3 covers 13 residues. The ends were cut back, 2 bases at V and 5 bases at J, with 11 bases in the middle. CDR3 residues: CASSFGGPDEQYF. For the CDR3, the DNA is TGTGCCAGCAGCTTTGGGGGGCCGGACGAGCAGTACTTC.

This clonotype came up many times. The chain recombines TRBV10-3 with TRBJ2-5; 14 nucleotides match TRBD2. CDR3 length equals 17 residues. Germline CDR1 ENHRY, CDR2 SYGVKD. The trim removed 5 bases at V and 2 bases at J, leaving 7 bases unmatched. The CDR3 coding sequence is TGTGCCATCAGTACCGGGACTAGCGGGGGACAACAAGAGACCCAGTACTTC. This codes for CAISTGTSGGQQETQYF.

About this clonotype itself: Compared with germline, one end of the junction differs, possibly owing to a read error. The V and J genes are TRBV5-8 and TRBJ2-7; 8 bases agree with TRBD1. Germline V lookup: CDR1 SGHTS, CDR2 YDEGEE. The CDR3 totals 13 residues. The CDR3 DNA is TGTGTCAGCAGCCCTGACAGGGGTTACGAGCAGTACTTC. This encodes CVSSPDRGYEQYF.

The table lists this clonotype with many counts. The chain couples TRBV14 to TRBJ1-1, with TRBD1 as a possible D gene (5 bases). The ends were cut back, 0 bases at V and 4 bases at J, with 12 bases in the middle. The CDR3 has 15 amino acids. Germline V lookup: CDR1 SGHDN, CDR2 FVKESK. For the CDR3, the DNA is TGTGCCAGCAGCCAAGATCGGGGGTGGGGCACTGAAGCTTTCTTT. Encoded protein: CASSQDRGWGTEAFF.

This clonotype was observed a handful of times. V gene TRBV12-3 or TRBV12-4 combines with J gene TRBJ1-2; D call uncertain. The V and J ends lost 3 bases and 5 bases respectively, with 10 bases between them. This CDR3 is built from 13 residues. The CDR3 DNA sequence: TGTGCCAGCAGTTTTAGTACAACTTATGGCTACACCTTC. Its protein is CASSFSTTYGYTF.

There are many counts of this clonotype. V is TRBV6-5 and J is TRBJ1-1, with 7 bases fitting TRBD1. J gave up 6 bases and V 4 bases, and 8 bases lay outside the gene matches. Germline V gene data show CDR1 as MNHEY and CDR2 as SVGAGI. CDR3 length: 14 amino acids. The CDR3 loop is CASSFGTAESEAFF. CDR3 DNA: TGTGCCAGCAGTTTCGGGACAGCGGAATCTGAAGCTTTCTTT.

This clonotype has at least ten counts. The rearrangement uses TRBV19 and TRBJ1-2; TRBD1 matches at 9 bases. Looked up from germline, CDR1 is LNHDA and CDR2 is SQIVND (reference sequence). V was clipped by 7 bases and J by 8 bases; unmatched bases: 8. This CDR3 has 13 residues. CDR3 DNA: TGTGCCAGTACCACCAGGGACAGGGACGGCTACACCTTC. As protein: CASTTRDRDGYTF.

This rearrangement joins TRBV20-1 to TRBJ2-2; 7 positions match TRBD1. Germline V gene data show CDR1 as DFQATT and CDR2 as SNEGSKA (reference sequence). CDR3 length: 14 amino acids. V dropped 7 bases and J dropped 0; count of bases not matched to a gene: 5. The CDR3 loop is CSVPQGTNTGELFF. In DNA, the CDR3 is TGCAGTGTACCACAGGGGACGAACACCGGGGAGCTGTTTTTT.

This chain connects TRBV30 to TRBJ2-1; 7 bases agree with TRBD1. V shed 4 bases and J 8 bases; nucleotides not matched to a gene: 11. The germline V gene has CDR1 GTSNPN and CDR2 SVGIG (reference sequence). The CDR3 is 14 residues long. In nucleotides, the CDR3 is TGTGCCTGGAACAGGGGCCAGAGAGGCGATGAGCAGTTCTTC. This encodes CAWNRGQRGDEQFF. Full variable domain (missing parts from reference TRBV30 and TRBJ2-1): SQTIHQWPATLVQPVGSPLSLECTVEGTSNPNLYWYRQAAGRGLQLLFYSVGIGQISSEVPQNLSASRPQDRQFILSSKKLLLSDSGFYLCAWNRGQRGDEQFFGPGTRLTVL.

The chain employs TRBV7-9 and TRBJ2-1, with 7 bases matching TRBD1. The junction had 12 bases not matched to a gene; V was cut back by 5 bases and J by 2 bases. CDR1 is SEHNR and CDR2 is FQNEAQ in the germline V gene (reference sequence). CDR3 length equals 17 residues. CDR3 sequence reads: CASSPEPGQPTYNEQFF. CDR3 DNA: TGTGCCAGCAGCCCAGAACCGGGACAGCCAACCTACAATGAGCAGTTCTTC. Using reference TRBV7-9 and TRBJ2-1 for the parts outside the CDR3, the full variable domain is DTGVSQNPRHKITKRGQNVTFRCDPISEHNRLYWYRQTLGQGPEFLTYFQNEAQLEKSRLLSDRFSAERPKGSFSTLEIQRTEQGDSAMYLCASSPEPGQPTYNEQFFGPGTRLTVL.

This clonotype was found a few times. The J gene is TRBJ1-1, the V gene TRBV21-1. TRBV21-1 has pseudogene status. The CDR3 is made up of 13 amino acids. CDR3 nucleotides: TGTGCCAGCAGCAGCGGGTTGTGGGATGAAGCTTTCTTT. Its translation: CASSSGLWDEAFF.

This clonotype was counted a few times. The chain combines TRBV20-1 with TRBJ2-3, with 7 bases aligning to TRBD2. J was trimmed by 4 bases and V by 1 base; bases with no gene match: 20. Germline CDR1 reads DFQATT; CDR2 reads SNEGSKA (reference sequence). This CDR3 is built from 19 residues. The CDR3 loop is CSARAPGTKTGNGADTQYF. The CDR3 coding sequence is TGCAGTGCTAGAGCCCCCGGGACTAAAACCGGGAACGGGGCAGATACGCAGTATTTT.

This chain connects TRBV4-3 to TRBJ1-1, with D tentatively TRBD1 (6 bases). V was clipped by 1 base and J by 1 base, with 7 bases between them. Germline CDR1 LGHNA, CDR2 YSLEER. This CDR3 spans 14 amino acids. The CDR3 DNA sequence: TGCGCCAGCAGCCAAGGGGGGCCGAACACTGAAGCTTTCTTT. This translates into CASSQGGPNTEAFF.

Here the CDR3 DNA reads TGTGCCAGCAGCTTAGCTAGCGGGAGCCACAATGAGCAGTTCTTC. Translating gives CASSLASGSHNEQFF. This chain joins TRBV7-3 and TRBJ2-1, with 10 nucleotides matching TRBD2. Germline V gives CDR1 SGHTA, CDR2 FQGTGA. The ends lost 2 bases at V and 5 bases at J; junction bases unmatched: 3. This CDR3 region has 15 residues. The full variable domain, its missing parts supplied by reference TRBV7-3 and TRBJ2-1, is GAGVSQTPSNKVTEKGKYVELRCDPISGHTALYWYRQSLGQGPEFLIYFQGTGAADDSGLPNDRFFAVRPEGSVSTLKIQRTERGDSAVYLCASSLASGSHNEQFFGPGTRLTVL.

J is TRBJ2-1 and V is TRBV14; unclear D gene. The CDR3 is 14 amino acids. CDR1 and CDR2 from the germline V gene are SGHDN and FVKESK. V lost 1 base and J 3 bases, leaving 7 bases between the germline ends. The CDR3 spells CASSQVTIYNEQFF. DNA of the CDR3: TGTGCCAGCAGCCAAGTGACAATCTACAATGAGCAGTTCTTC.

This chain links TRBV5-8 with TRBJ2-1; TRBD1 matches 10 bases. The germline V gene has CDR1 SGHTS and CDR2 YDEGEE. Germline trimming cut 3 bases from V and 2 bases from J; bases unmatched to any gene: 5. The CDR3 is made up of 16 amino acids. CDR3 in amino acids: CASSWGTGVAYNEQFF. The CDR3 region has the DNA TGTGCCAGCAGCTGGGGGACAGGGGTAGCCTACAATGAGCAGTTCTTC. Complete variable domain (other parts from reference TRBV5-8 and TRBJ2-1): EAGVTQSPTHLIKTRGQQATLRCSPISGHTSVYWYQQALGLGLQFLLWYDEGEERNRGNFPPRFSGRQFPNYSSELNVNALELEDSALYLCASSWGTGVAYNEQFFGPGTRLTVL.

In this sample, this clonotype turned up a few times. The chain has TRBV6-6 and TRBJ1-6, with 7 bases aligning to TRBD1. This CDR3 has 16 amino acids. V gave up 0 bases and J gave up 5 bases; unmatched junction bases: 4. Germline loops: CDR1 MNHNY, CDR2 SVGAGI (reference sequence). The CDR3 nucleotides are TGTGCCAGCAGTTACTCCGGACAGGTAGATAATTCACCCCTCCACTTT. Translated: CASSYSGQVDNSPLHF.

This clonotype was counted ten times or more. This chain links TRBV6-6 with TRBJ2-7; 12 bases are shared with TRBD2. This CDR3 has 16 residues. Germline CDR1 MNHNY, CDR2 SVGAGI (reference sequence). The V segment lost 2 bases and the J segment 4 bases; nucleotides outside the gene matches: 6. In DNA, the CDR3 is TGTGCCAGCAGTTACCTCGGACTAGCGGGAATTTACGAGCAGTACTTC. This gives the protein CASSYLGLAGIYEQYF.

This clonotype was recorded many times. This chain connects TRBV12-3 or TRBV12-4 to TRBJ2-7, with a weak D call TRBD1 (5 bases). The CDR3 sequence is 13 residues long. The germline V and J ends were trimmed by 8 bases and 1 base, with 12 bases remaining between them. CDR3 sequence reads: CASGASLSYEQYF. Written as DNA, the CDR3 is TGTGCCAGCGGGGCATCTTTATCCTACGAGCAGTACTTC.

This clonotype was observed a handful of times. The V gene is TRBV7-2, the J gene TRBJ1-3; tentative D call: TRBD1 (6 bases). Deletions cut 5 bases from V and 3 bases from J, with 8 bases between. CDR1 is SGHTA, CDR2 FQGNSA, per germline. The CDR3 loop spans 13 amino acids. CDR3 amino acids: CASSPDSGNTIYF. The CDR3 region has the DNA TGTGCCAGCAGCCCGGACAGTGGAAACACCATATATTTT.

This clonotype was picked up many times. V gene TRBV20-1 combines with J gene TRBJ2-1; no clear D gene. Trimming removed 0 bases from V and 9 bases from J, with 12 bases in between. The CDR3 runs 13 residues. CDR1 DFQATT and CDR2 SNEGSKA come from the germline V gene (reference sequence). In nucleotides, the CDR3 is TGCAGTGCTAGAGATGTTGAGAGGAGTGAGCAGTTCTTC. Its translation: CSARDVERSEQFF.

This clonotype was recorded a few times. The CDR3 spells CASNPEGPAYEQYF. The DNA of the CDR3 is TGTGCCAGCAACCCCGAGGGGCCGGCCTACGAGCAGTACTTC. The chain combines TRBV2 with TRBJ2-7; perhaps D is TRBD1 or TRBD2 (5 bases each). Germline-derived CDR1 and CDR2 are SNHLY and FYNNEI. V dropped 7 bases and J dropped 2 bases, with 15 bases sitting between them. The CDR3 has 14 amino acids.

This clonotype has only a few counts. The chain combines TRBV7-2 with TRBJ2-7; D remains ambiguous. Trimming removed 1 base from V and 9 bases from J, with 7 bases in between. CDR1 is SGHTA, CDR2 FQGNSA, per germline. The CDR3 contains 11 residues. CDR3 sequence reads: CASSLGQWQYF. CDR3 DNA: TGTGCCAGCAGCTTAGGTCAGTGGCAGTACTTC.

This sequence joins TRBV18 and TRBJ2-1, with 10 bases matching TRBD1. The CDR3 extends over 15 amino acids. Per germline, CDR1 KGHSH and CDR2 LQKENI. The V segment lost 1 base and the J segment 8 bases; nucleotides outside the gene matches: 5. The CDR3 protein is CASSPRGQGSHEQFF. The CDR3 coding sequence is TGTGCCAGCTCACCACGGGGACAGGGGAGCCATGAGCAGTTCTTC.

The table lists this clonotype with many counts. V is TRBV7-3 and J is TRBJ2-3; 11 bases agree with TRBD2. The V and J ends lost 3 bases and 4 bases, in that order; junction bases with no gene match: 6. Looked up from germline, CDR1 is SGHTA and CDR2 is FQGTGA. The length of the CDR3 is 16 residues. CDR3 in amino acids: CASSFQASGGPDTQYF. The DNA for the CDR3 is TGTGCCAGCAGCTTCCAGGCTAGCGGGGGGCCAGATACGCAGTATTTT. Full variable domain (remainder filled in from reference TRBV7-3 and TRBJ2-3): GAGVSQTPSNKVTEKGKYVELRCDPISGHTALYWYRQSLGQGPEFLIYFQGTGAADDSGLPNDRFFAVRPEGSVSTLKIQRTERGDSAVYLCASSFQASGGPDTQYFGPGTRLTVL.